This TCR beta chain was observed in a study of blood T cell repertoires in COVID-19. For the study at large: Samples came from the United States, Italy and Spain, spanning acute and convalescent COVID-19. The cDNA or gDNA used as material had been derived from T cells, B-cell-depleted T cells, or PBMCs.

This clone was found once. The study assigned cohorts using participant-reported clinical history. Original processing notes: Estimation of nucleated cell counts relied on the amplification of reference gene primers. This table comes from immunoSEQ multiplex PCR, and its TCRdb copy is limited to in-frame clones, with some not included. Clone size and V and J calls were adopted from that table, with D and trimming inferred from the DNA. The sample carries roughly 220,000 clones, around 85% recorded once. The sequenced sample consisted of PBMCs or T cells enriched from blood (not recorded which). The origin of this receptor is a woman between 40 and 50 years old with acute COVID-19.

The CDR3: CASSLGNRANYGYTF. DNA of the CDR3: TGTGCCAGCAGCTTGGGGAACAGGGCGAACTATGGCTACACCTTC. The rearrangement uses TRBV5-6 and TRBJ1-2; TRBD1 might be the D (6 bases). The CDR3 totals 15 residues. Germline V gives CDR1 SGHDT, CDR2 YYEEEE. V lost 0 bases, J lost 2 bases, and 11 bases lay in between.